The 22 T cell receptor beta chains reported below all come from one sample, sequenced in a study of shared clonotypes between healthy human individuals. Generated by immunoSEQ multiplex PCR, the TCRdb table keeps only in-frame clones and is missing some. The data show around 550,000 clones, roughly 95% seen once. The naive CD8 fraction comprised CD45RO-negative cells positively selected for CCR7 and excluded terminally differentiated effector memory CD45RA+ cells. Sequenced: naive CD8+ T cells sorted from blood. All receptors derive from a woman between 25 and 40 years old in good health.

The rearrangement uses TRBV9 and TRBJ2-1, with a possible D match to TRBD2 (5 bases). Germline V gene sequence: CDR1 SGDLS, CDR2 YYNGEE. This CDR3 has 16 residues. Trimming removed 3 bases at V and 9 bases at J, with 22 bases between. This chain's CDR3 is CASSALKSGSLSEQFF. CDR3 in DNA: TGTGCCAGCAGCGCCCTCAAGAGCGGATCCTTGAGTGAGCAGTTCTTC.

The chain carries TRBV9 and TRBJ1-5; D is possibly TRBD1 (6 bases). Germline CDR1 and CDR2: SGDLS and YYNGEE. The germline V and J ends were trimmed by 3 bases and 10 bases, with 17 bases remaining between them. The CDR3 extends over 14 amino acids. CDR3 coding DNA: TGTGCCAGCAGCGCGAGGGGGGGTCAAGAACCCCAGCATTTT. Translation gives CASSARGGQEPQHF.

The chain uses TRBV4-2 and TRBJ1-3; D remains ambiguous. The V end lost 0 bases, the J end lost 4 bases, and 4 bases lay between the germline ends. The CDR3 contains 13 residues. Per germline, CDR1 LGHNA and CDR2 YNFKEQ. Written as DNA, the CDR3 is TGTGCCAGCAGCCAAGATTGGGGAAACACCATATATTTT. It specifies CASSQDWGNTIYF.

As regards this clone: Distinct nucleotide sequences in the sample also encode this CDR3. The rearrangement joins TRBV5-4 to TRBJ2-7; 7 nucleotides align to TRBD1. CDR3 length: 13 residues. The J segment lost 1 base and the V segment lost 4 bases, leaving 2 bases of the junction unmatched. Germline V lookup: CDR1 SGHNT, CDR2 YYREEE (reference sequence). This CDR3 is CASSRDRSYEQYF. The CDR3 coding sequence is TGTGCCAGCAGCAGGGACAGATCCTACGAGCAGTACTTC.

This chain joins TRBV20-1 and TRBJ2-1; D ambiguous. V lost 3 bases and J 3 bases, leaving 3 bases between the germline ends. The germline gives CDR1 DFQATT, CDR2 SNEGSKA (reference sequence). This CDR3 is 11 amino acids long. The CDR3 DNA follows: TGCAGTGCTAGCCGCTACAATGAGCAGTTCTTC. Its translation: CSASRYNEQFF.

V usage is TRBV28 and J usage is TRBJ2-7, with D possibly TRBD1 on 5 matching bases. V lost 3 bases and J lost 2, with 11 bases in between. The CDR3 runs to 14 residues. Germline CDR1 reads MDHEN; CDR2 reads SYDVKM. The CDR3 DNA follows: TGTGCCAGCAGTTTCTGGCAGGGTCCCTACGAGCAGTACTTC. This codes for CASSFWQGPYEQYF.

Worth noting for this clone: Other DNA sequences in this sample translate to the same CDR3. V and J are TRBV27 and TRBJ1-5; D is unclear. The CDR3 covers 13 residues. V lost 5 bases to trimming and J lost 0 bases, with 5 bases between them. Germline CDR1 reads MNHEY; CDR2 reads SMNVEV (reference sequence). The CDR3 DNA sequence: TGTGCCAGCAGTCCATATAGCAATCAGCCCCAGCATTTT. This gives the protein CASSPYSNQPQHF.

This chain links TRBV9 with TRBJ1-6, with TRBD1 matching 9 bases. Germline V gene lookup returns CDR1 SGDLS and CDR2 YYNGEE. Trimming took 3 bases from V and 8 from J; bases not matched to a gene: 6. The CDR3 runs 15 residues. The CDR3 coding sequence is TGTGCCAGCAGCGAGACAGGGGGAAAGCATTCACCCCTCCACTTT. Residues: CASSETGGKHSPLHF.

DNA for the CDR3: TGTGCCAGCAGTTTTGACGGTTTGAACACTGAAGCTTTCTTT. Translated, it gives CASSFDGLNTEAFF. This chain uses TRBV27 with TRBJ1-1; D ambiguous. V was trimmed by 3 bases and J by 0 bases, leaving 8 bases between them. The CDR3 is 14 amino acids. In germline, CDR1 is MNHEY, CDR2 SMNVEV (reference sequence).

The chain combines TRBV11-3 with TRBJ1-4; D remains ambiguous. The germline V and J ends were trimmed by 1 base and 12 bases, with 12 bases remaining between them. This CDR3 has 13 residues. CDR1 is SGHNT, CDR2 YENEEA, per germline. CDR3 protein: CASSLGPGGELFF. The CDR3 DNA reads TGTGCCAGCAGCTTAGGGCCGGGCGGGGAACTGTTTTTT. The whole variable domain, filled in from reference TRBV11-3 and TRBJ1-4, reads EAGVVQSPRYKIIEKKQPVAFWCNPISGHNTLYWYLQNLGQGPELLIRYENEEAVDDSQLPKDRFSAERLKGVDSTLKIQPAELGDSAVYLCASSLGPGGELFFGSGTQLSVL.

This clone was recorded only once. The J gene is TRBJ2-1, the V gene TRBV28, with D tentatively TRBD2 (5 bases). Per germline, CDR1 MDHEN and CDR2 SYDVKM. The germline V and J ends were trimmed by 8 bases and 3 bases, with 14 bases remaining between them. This CDR3 is 14 amino acids long. The CDR3 loop is CASCTGDLYNEQFF. CDR3 coding DNA: TGTGCCAGCTGCACCGGGGATCTCTACAATGAGCAGTTCTTC.

This rearrangement joins TRBV13 to TRBJ2-5; TRBD2 matches at 9 bases. The J call could be wrong; TRBJ2-7 is a better fit for the DNA end. CDR1 is PRHDT, CDR2 FYEKMQ, per germline (reference sequence). CDR3 length: 16 amino acids. CDR3 sequence: CASSSYLAGSVLEQYF. The CDR3 coding sequence is TGTGCCAGCAGCTCGTACCTAGCGGGATCCGTCCTCGAGCAGTACTTC.

This sequence joins TRBV25-1 and TRBJ2-7, with 8 bases that match TRBD1. Germline loops: CDR1 MGHDK, CDR2 SYGVNS. The junction had 9 bases not matched to a gene; V was cut back by 4 bases and J by 7 bases. This CDR3 is 14 amino acids long. The DNA of the CDR3 is TGTGCCAGCAGTGGGACAGGGAAACTCGGGGAGCAGTACTTC. Translation: CASSGTGKLGEQYF.

This clone was picked up one time. The chain uses TRBV6-7 and TRBJ1-5, with 8 bases matching TRBD1. TRBV6-7 is marked as an open reading frame, function uncertain. After removal of 8 bases from V and 9 bases from J, the junction contained 18 bases not matched to a gene. This CDR3 spans 16 amino acids. The CDR3: CASLKPWTGLIGPQHF. CDR3 DNA: TGTGCCAGCCTCAAACCTTGGACAGGGCTTATTGGGCCCCAGCATTTT.

V and J are TRBV28 and TRBJ1-1, with no clear D. Deletions cut 2 bases from V and 5 bases from J, with 15 bases between. The CDR3 is 15 amino acids. Germline V gives CDR1 MDHEN, CDR2 SYDVKM. The CDR3 reads CASSLLKIPTTEAFF. The CDR3 coding sequence is TGTGCCAGCAGTTTACTAAAAATTCCGACGACTGAAGCTTTCTTT.

The chain links TRBV10-2 to TRBJ2-7; maybe TRBD1 (5 bases). Germline CDR1 WSHSY, CDR2 SAAADI. Trimming stripped 8 bases from V and 2 bases from J, with 16 bases between. The CDR3 extends over 14 amino acids. The CDR3 DNA is TGCGCCAGCGCGACAGACCATCTCCCCTACGAGCAGTACTTC. Translating it yields CASATDHLPYEQYF.

The chain is built from TRBV28 and TRBJ2-2; 9 bases line up with TRBD1. The germline CDR1 and CDR2 sequences are MDHEN and SYDVKM. Unmatched junction bases numbered 7, after V lost 6 bases and J lost 5 bases. The CDR3 has 15 amino acids. Here the CDR3 reads CASSRTGGRTGELFF. The CDR3 region has the DNA TGTGCCAGCAGCCGTACAGGGGGCAGAACCGGGGAGCTGTTTTTT.

The chain combines TRBV7-2 with TRBJ1-2; 7 nucleotides match TRBD1. The CDR3 has 16 residues. V lost 5 bases to trimming and J lost 2 bases; unmatched junction nucleotides: 11. CDR1 is SGHTA, CDR2 FQGNSA, per germline. CDR3 coding DNA: TGTGCCAGCAGCAATACCGGGACAGCCCTAAACTATGGCTACACCTTC. Its translation is CASSNTGTALNYGYTF. The full variable domain, rest sourced from reference TRBV7-2 and TRBJ1-2, is GAGVSQSPSNKVTEKGKDVELRCDPISGHTALYWYRQSLGQGLEFLIYFQGNSAPDKSGLPSDRFSAERTGGSVSTLTIQRTQQEDSAVYLCASSNTGTALNYGYTFGSGTRLTVV.

The V gene is TRBV19, the J gene TRBJ2-7, with TRBD2 identical over 7 bases. Germline CDR1 and CDR2: LNHDA and SQIVND (reference sequence). The length of the CDR3 is 14 residues. The ends lost 5 bases at V and 4 bases at J; junction bases unmatched: 8. CDR3 region: CASSAPGLRYEQYF. CDR3 coding DNA: TGTGCCAGTAGTGCGCCGGGACTAAGGTACGAGCAGTACTTC. The entire variable domain, with the rest obtained from reference TRBV19 and TRBJ2-7, is as follows: DGGITQSPKYLFRKEGQNVTLSCEQNLNHDAMYWYRQDPGQGLRLIYYSQIVNDFQKGDIAEGYSVSREKKESFPLTVTSAQKNPTAFYLCASSAPGLRYEQYFGPGTRLTVT.

This chain joins TRBV5-1 and TRBJ1-1, with unresolved D. From germline, CDR1 is SGHRS and CDR2 YFSETQ. V dropped 0 bases and J dropped 1 base, with 10 bases sitting between them. The CDR3 consists of 15 residues. DNA for the CDR3: TGCGCCAGCAGCTTGGCCAAGGGAGAGAACACTGAAGCTTTCTTT. Encoded protein: CASSLAKGENTEAFF.

The chain joins TRBV4-1 to TRBJ2-5; 7 nucleotides agree with TRBD1. The germline V gene encodes CDR1 MGHRA and CDR2 YSYEKL. The junction had 3 bases not matched to a gene; V was cut back by 4 bases and J by 4 bases. The CDR3 spans 13 residues. For the CDR3, the DNA is TGCGCCAGCAGCCCCTACAGGGGAGAGACCCAGTACTTC. This encodes CASSPYRGETQYF.

The chain combines TRBV6-1 with TRBJ2-2; tentatively, D is TRBD2 (6 bases). This CDR3 is 13 amino acids long. In germline, CDR1 is MNHNS, CDR2 SASEGT. V lost 5 bases and J 6 bases, leaving 10 bases between the germline ends. CDR3 nucleotides: TGTGCCAGCAGTCTCACGGGAGCCGGGGAGCTGTTTTTT. Translation: CASSLTGAGELFF.